The present TCR beta chain was sequenced within a study of T cell responses to AZD1222 COVID-19 vaccine. For the study at large: Second-dose groups at about 4 or about 12 weeks were pooled.

Produced via immunoSEQ multiplex PCR; TCRdb's table is partial and in-frame only. The sample contains approximately 200,000 clones, around 88% of which appear only once. In regard to this clone: Its target is unknown.

Study-wide points: White British ancestry dominated among donors, who included more females, and clonal diversity was possibly underestimated. Baseline serostatus was positive in only six AZD1222 recipients.

The specimen comprised peripheral blood, sampled on day 0 of AZD1222 vaccination. The sequence came from an adult in good health.

The CDR3 DNA reads TGTGCCAGCAGCCCGGTGGGGAACTTGGGTGAGCAGTTCTTC. This codes for CASSPVGNLGEQFF. This rearrangement joins TRBV7-3 to TRBJ2-1, with no clear D. The V end lost 5 bases, the J end lost 9 bases, and 17 bases lay between the germline ends. The germline CDR1 and CDR2 sequences are SGHTA and FQGTGA. The CDR3 consists of 14 residues. The complete variable domain, with remaining parts taken from reference TRBV7-3 and TRBJ2-1, reads GAGVSQTPSNKVTEKGKYVELRCDPISGHTALYWYRQSLGQGPEFLIYFQGTGAADDSGLPNDRFFAVRPEGSVSTLKIQRTERGDSAVYLCASSPVGNLGEQFFGPGTRLTVL.